Below are 26 T cell receptor beta chains sequenced from a single sample in a study of shared clonotypes between healthy human individuals. Profiled with immunoSEQ multiplex PCR; TCRdb holds only in-frame clones, not every one. This sample carries 2 million to 3 million clones, 93% of them seen once, and the ten largest clones take approximately 0.35%. Sequencing used naive CD4+ T cells from PBMCs. Subset described: CD45RA+ positively selected. These receptors all come from a man aged 18 to 29 in good health. Some clones in this sample may be carry-over from other donors' samples.

The chain carries TRBV6-5 and TRBJ2-1; no clear D. From germline, CDR1 is MNHEY and CDR2 SVGAGI. The CDR3 extends over 14 amino acids. Between the trimmed V and J ends, which lost 1 base and 6 bases, there was a span of 10 bases. CDR3 nucleotide sequence: TGTGCCAGCAGTTACTTGCCCCAAGGCAATGAGCAGTTCTTC. Its protein is CASSYLPQGNEQFF.

CDR3 bases: TGTGCCAGCAGTTACGGGGTGGGGCCCTACGAGCAGTACTTC. It specifies CASSYGVGPYEQYF. The rearrangement uses TRBV6-6 and TRBJ2-7; weak D call: TRBD1 (5 bases). The V end lost 2 bases, the J end lost 2 bases, and 10 bases lay between the germline ends. The CDR3 contains 14 residues. The germline gives CDR1 MNHNY, CDR2 SVGAGI (reference sequence).

This clone came up once. The chain recombines TRBV27 with TRBJ2-7, with 7 positions matching TRBD1. V shed 5 bases, J shed 3 bases, and the junction held 7 bases outside the gene matches. Per the germline V gene, CDR1 is MNHEY and CDR2 is SMNVEV (reference sequence). The CDR3 has 14 residues. The CDR3 sequence is CASSPRDRLYEQYF. The CDR3 DNA is TGTGCCAGCAGTCCGAGGGACAGACTCTACGAGCAGTACTTC.

The rearrangement joins TRBV2 to TRBJ2-3; 11 bases agree with TRBD2. The trim removed 6 bases at V and 0 bases at J, leaving 5 bases unmatched. CDR3 length: 16 residues. The germline gives CDR1 SNHLY, CDR2 FYNNEI. CDR3 coding DNA: TGTGCCAGCAGAAAGGGACTAGCGGAAAGCACAGATACGCAGTATTTT. Encoded protein: CASRKGLAESTDTQYF.

The rearrangement uses TRBV5-4 and TRBJ2-7, with 8 bases identical to TRBD2. Germline CDR1 SGHNT, CDR2 YYREEE (reference sequence). V trimming: 2 bases; J trimming: 11 bases; junction bases outside the gene matches: 9. There are 13 residues in the CDR3. In DNA form, the CDR3 reads TGTGCCAGCAGCTTAAGGCCTAGCGGGTTGGAGTACTTC. The encoded protein is CASSLRPSGLEYF.

The gene calls are TRBV2 and TRBJ1-2, with 7 bases fitting TRBD1. With V trimmed by 3 bases and J by 3 bases, 4 bases remained unmatched. In germline, CDR1 is SNHLY, CDR2 FYNNEI. This CDR3 has 14 amino acids. The CDR3 DNA follows: TGTGCCAGCAGTGAGAAGGGGGCATACTATGGCTACACCTTC. It is translated as CASSEKGAYYGYTF.

This sequence joins TRBV12-2 and TRBJ2-7. TRBV12-2 is marked as a pseudogene. This CDR3 spans 15 amino acids. The DNA of the CDR3 is TGTGCAAGTCGCTTACGCTGGACGGCTACCTACGAGCAGTACTTC. Translating gives CASRLRWTATYEQYF.

V is TRBV15 and J is TRBJ2-2; 9 bases line up with TRBD1. After removal of 3 bases from V and 4 bases from J, the junction contained 3 bases not matched to a gene. This CDR3 has 15 residues. Per germline, CDR1 LNHNV and CDR2 YYDKDF (reference sequence). This chain's CDR3 is CATSRDRGTTGELFF. The CDR3, as DNA: TGTGCCACCAGCAGGGACAGGGGAACCACCGGGGAGCTGTTTTTT.

The chain has TRBV4-1 and TRBJ2-1; D gene uncertain. The V end was cut by 2 bases, the J end by 3 bases, with 11 bases between. This CDR3 is 15 amino acids long. Germline CDR1 and CDR2: MGHRA and YSYEKL. As DNA, the CDR3 is TGCGCCAGCAGCCAAACTTGGCTAGTCTACAATGAGCAGTTCTTC. It encodes CASSQTWLVYNEQFF.

As DNA, the CDR3 is TGCGCCAGCAGGACCTCAGTGGGGTGGGACGAGCAGTACTTC. This translates into CASRTSVGWDEQYF. V and J are TRBV5-1 and TRBJ2-7, with unresolved D. Trimming removed 5 bases from V and 5 bases from J, with 17 bases in between. The CDR3 sequence is 14 residues long. The germline V gene encodes CDR1 SGHRS and CDR2 YFSETQ.

The chain is built from TRBV5-6 and TRBJ2-2; D possibly corresponds to TRBD2 (6 bases). Germline CDR1 and CDR2: SGHDT and YYEEEE. Trimming pared 8 bases from V and 1 base from J, leaving 12 bases between. The CDR3 runs to 14 residues. The CDR3 bases are TGTGCCAGTAAACGTAGCGGGAACACCGGGGAGCTGTTTTTT. Its translation is CASKRSGNTGELFF.

J is TRBJ2-5 and V is TRBV27; no reliable D call. CDR1 and CDR2 from the germline V gene are MNHEY and SMNVEV (reference sequence). Trimming left V 5 bases short and J 1 base short, with 14 bases between. This CDR3 has 15 residues. The CDR3 nucleotides read TGTGCCAGCAGTCCATCTCGGCCTGTCCAAGAGACCCAGTACTTC. Translation: CASSPSRPVQETQYF.

The gene calls are TRBV19 and TRBJ2-2; D not resolved. The CDR3 consists of 15 residues. V was clipped by 3 bases and J by 7 bases, with 15 bases between them. Germline V lookup: CDR1 LNHDA, CDR2 SQIVND (reference sequence). CDR3 in DNA: TGTGCCAGTAGTATCCCCTCAGGTCGCCACGGGGAGCTGTTTTTT. It translates to CASSIPSGRHGELFF.

A single count supports this clone. The gene calls are TRBV7-9 and TRBJ2-7, with D unresolved. Germline CDR1 and CDR2: SEHNR and FQNEAQ (reference sequence). Trimming removed 3 bases at V and 7 bases at J, with 10 bases between. The CDR3 contains 12 residues. The CDR3 coding sequence is TGTGCCAGCAGCTTTCCCGGCCGAGAGCAGTACTTC. Protein sequence: CASSFPGREQYF. The full variable domain, rest sourced from reference TRBV7-9 and TRBJ2-7, is DTGVSQNPRHKITKRGQNVTFRCDPISEHNRLYWYRQTLGQGPEFLTYFQNEAQLEKSRLLSDRFSAERPKGSFSTLEIQRTEQGDSAMYLCASSFPGREQYFGPGTRLTVT.

The gene calls are TRBV5-4 and TRBJ1-3; 7 positions agree with TRBD1. This CDR3 is built from 15 residues. The J segment lost 3 bases and the V segment lost 5 bases, leaving 8 bases of the junction unmatched. Germline V gene sequence: CDR1 SGHNT, CDR2 YYREEE (reference sequence). The DNA for the CDR3 is TGTGCCAGCAGTCGATTCGACAGGGATGGAAACACCATATATTTT. It codes for CASSRFDRDGNTIYF.

This chain joins TRBV28 and TRBJ1-1; tentative D call: TRBD1 (5 bases). Per germline, CDR1 MDHEN and CDR2 SYDVKM. The CDR3 consists of 15 residues. Trimming removed 8 bases from V and 4 bases from J, with 20 bases in between. In nucleotides, the CDR3 is TGTGCCAGCGGACCCCGACAGAGGGGATCCACTGAAGCTTTCTTT. Translating it yields CASGPRQRGSTEAFF.

The chain carries TRBV6-6 and TRBJ2-3; 11 nucleotides align to TRBD2. Germline V gives CDR1 MNHNY, CDR2 SVGAGI (reference sequence). CDR3 length equals 16 residues. V gave up 4 bases and J gave up 0 bases; unmatched junction bases: 3. The chain's CDR3 is CASSSLAGVSTDTQYF. The CDR3 DNA reads as TGTGCCAGCAGTTCACTAGCGGGAGTTAGCACAGATACGCAGTATTTT.

This clone was recorded once. The chain combines TRBV9 with TRBJ2-3, with 9 positions matching TRBD2. This CDR3 contains 16 residues. Trimming cost V 0 bases and J 2 bases; bases outside gene matches: 4. Germline V gene data show CDR1 as SGDLS and CDR2 as YYNGEE. The DNA of the CDR3 is TGTGCCAGCAGCGTAGGACTAGCGGATGCCACAGATACGCAGTATTTT. Its translation: CASSVGLADATDTQYF.

V is TRBV29-1 and J is TRBJ2-5; 9 bases line up with TRBD1. Per the germline V gene, CDR1 is SQVTM and CDR2 is ANQGSEA. J lost 3 bases, V lost 6 bases, and 8 bases had no gene match. The CDR3 spans 14 residues. CDR3 region: CSVLAQGAKETQYF. The CDR3 DNA is TGCAGCGTCTTAGCACAGGGGGCAAAAGAGACCCAGTACTTC.

This chain links TRBV7-2 with TRBJ2-1; 8 nucleotides match TRBD1. This CDR3 comprises 15 residues. Germline lookup yields CDR1 SGHTA and CDR2 FQGNSA. Unmatched junction bases numbered 7, after V lost 5 bases and J lost 4 bases. The CDR3 loop is CASSLLDRAYNEQFF. CDR3 bases: TGTGCCAGCAGCCTTCTGGACAGGGCTTACAATGAGCAGTTCTTC.

This chain links TRBV7-9 with TRBJ2-1; D unresolved. Trimming took off 2 bases at V and 5 bases at J, with 10 bases between the two ends. In germline, CDR1 is SEHNR, CDR2 FQNEAQ (reference sequence). The CDR3 is 14 amino acids. The CDR3 region has the DNA TGTGCCAGCAGCTTATGGGCAGATAACAATGAGCAGTTCTTC. Translated: CASSLWADNNEQFF.

The genes are TRBV7-3 and TRBJ2-1; perhaps TRBD2 as D (7 bases). CDR1 is SGHTA, CDR2 FQGTGA, per germline. CDR3 length equals 15 residues. V was clipped by 5 bases and J by 7 bases, with 18 bases between them. CDR3 nucleotides: TGTGCCAGCAGCCCCAGGGGCGGGAGACCGAATGAGCAGTTCTTC. Its translation: CASSPRGGRPNEQFF.

J is TRBJ2-2 and V is TRBV6-5; 10 bases match TRBD1. The germline V gene has CDR1 MNHEY and CDR2 SVGAGI. V shed 6 bases and J 5 bases; nucleotides not matched to a gene: 3. The CDR3 runs to 14 residues. The CDR3: CASRRQGATGELFF. DNA of the CDR3: TGTGCCAGCAGGCGACAGGGGGCGACCGGGGAGCTGTTTTTT.

The chain uses TRBV5-5 and TRBJ2-1, with TRBD1 matching 8 bases. CDR3 length: 14 amino acids. Per the germline V gene, CDR1 is SGHKS and CDR2 is YYEKEE (reference sequence). V was pared by 0 bases and J by 6 bases, with 2 bases of the junction left unmatched. The CDR3 nucleotides are TGTGCCAGCAGCTTGGTGGACAGGGCCAATGAGCAGTTCTTC. Protein sequence: CASSLVDRANEQFF.

This chain connects TRBV6-5 to TRBJ2-4; 7 bases line up with TRBD2. CDR3 length: 12 amino acids. Germline trimming cut 6 bases from V and 13 bases from J; bases unmatched to any gene: 9. Germline CDR1 and CDR2: MNHEY and SVGAGI. The CDR3 spells CASRAASGAQYF. The CDR3 nucleotides are TGTGCCAGCAGGGCGGCTAGCGGCGCGCAGTACTTC.

This clone was detected once. The J gene is TRBJ1-4, the V gene TRBV19; a possible D gene is TRBD1 (6 bases). Germline CDR1 and CDR2: LNHDA and SQIVND (reference sequence). Trimming removed 5 bases from V and 0 bases from J, with 19 bases in between. The length of the CDR3 is 18 residues. CDR3 amino acids: CASSQVTGGPATNEKLFF. The CDR3 DNA reads TGTGCCAGTAGTCAAGTTACCGGGGGGCCTGCAACTAATGAAAAACTGTTTTTT.